This TCR beta chain is drawn from a study of cytomegalovirus exposure and HLA in healthy donors. Across the whole study: The 500 to 750 first-cohort repertoires and the 130 or so validation repertoires shared the same platform, a later analysis reported. Findings of the study overall: Accounts indicate the classifier identified cytomegalovirus status with strong specificity and sensitivity. Associated with cytomegalovirus, according to the listing, were some 150 TCR beta chains.

CDR3 length: 15 amino acids. V lost 7 bases, J lost 2 bases, and 15 bases lay in between. Germline values: CDR1 LNHDA, CDR2 SQIVND (reference sequence). Repertoires were generated with immunoSEQ multiplex PCR, while TCRdb's copy carries only in-frame clones and drops some. Among 45,000 to 65,000 clones listed, 85% to 90% were seen once. This clone has a single count. Its target is not known. The donors belonged to the 120-subject validation cohort, separate from the approximately 700-subject first cohort. The chain is built from TRBV19 and TRBJ2-1, with D possibly TRBD1 on 6 matching bases. The TCR sequence derives from a woman in her late teens or twenties in good health and CMV-seronegative. Sequencing was done on a sample of PBMCs. The CDR3 sequence is CASTTGSGAYNEQFF. CDR3 coding DNA: TGTGCCAGTACCACAGGGTCAGGTGCCTACAATGAGCAGTTCTTC.